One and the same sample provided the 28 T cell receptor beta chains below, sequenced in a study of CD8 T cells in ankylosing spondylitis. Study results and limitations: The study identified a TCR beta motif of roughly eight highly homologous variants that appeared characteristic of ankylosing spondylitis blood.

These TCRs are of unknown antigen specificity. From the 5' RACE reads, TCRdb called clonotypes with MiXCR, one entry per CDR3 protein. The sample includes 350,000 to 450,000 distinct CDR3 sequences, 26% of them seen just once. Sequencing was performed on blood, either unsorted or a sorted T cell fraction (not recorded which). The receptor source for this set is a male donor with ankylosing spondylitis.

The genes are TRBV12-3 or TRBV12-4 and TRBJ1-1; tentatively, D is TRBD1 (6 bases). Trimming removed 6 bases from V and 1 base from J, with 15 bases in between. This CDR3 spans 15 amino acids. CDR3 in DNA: TGTGCCAGCAGCACAGGGCGATGGGGGAACACTGAAGCTTTCTTT. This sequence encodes CASSTGRWGNTEAFF.

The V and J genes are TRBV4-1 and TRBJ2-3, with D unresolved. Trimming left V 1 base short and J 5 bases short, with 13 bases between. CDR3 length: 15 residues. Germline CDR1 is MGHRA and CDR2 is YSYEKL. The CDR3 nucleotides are TGCGCCAGCAGCCAAGCCGCTACGCGTATAGATACGCAGTATTTT. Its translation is CASSQAATRIDTQYF.

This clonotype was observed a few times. The CDR3 is CASSSRGTSGSTAYEQYF. Here the CDR3 DNA reads TGTGCCAGCAGCTCAAGAGGGACTAGCGGGAGCACGGCGTACGAGCAGTACTTC. The chain links TRBV11-2 to TRBJ2-7; the match to TRBD2 covers 14 bases. The CDR3 has 18 amino acids. Trimming at V came to 4 bases and at J to 4 bases, leaving 12 bases not matched to a gene. Germline CDR1 SGHAT, CDR2 FQNNGV.

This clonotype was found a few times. CDR3 residues: CASSQEAATSSQYF. The CDR3 DNA sequence: TGTGCCAGCAGCCAAGAAGCGGCGACCTCGTCCCAGTACTTC. This chain uses TRBV3-1 with TRBJ2-5, with TRBD2 as a possible D gene (5 bases). The ends were cut back, 0 bases at V and 9 bases at J, with 14 bases in the middle. Per the germline V gene, CDR1 is LGHDT and CDR2 is YNNKEL (reference sequence). CDR3 length: 14 amino acids.

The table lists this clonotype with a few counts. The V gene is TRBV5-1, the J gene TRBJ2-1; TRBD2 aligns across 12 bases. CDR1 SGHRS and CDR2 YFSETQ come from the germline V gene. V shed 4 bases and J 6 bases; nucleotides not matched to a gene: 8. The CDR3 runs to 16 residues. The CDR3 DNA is TGCGCCAGCAGCAGTATACTAGCGGGAGGTGCCAATGAGCAGTTCTTC. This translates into CASSSILAGGANEQFF.

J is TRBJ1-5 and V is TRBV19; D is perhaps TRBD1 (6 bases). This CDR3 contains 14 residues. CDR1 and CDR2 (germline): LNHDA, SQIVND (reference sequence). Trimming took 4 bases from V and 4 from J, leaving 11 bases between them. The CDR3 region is CASSTHQGNQPQHF. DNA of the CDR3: TGTGCCAGTAGTACACACCAGGGGAATCAGCCCCAGCATTTT.

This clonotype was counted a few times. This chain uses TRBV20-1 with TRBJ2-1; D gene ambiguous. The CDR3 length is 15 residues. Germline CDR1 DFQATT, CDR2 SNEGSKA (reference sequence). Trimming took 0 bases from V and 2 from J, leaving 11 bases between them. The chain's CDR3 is CSARDRATPYNEQFF. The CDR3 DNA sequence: TGCAGTGCTAGAGATAGGGCTACTCCCTACAATGAGCAGTTCTTC.

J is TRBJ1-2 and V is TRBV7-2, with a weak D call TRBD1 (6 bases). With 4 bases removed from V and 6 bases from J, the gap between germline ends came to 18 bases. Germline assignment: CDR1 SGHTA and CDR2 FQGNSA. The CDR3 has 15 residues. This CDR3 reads CASSYNRQALDGYTF. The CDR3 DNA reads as TGTGCCAGCAGCTATAATCGACAGGCCCTGGATGGCTACACCTTC.

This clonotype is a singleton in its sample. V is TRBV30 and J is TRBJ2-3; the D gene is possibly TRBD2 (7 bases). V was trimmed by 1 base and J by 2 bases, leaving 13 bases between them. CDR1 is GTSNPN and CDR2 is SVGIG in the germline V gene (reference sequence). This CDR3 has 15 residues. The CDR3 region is CAWSGRGRSTDTQYF. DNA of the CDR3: TGTGCCTGGAGTGGGCGGGGGCGATCCACAGATACGCAGTATTTT.

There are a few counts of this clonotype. The CDR3 spells CSARDPLAGDEDTQYF. The CDR3 DNA follows: TGCAGTGCTAGAGATCCCCTAGCGGGAGACGAAGATACGCAGTATTTT. The rearrangement joins TRBV20-1 to TRBJ2-3, with 10 bases identical to TRBD2. Germline CDR1 DFQATT, CDR2 SNEGSKA (reference sequence). The ends lost 0 bases at V and 5 bases at J; junction bases unmatched: 8. The CDR3 totals 16 residues.

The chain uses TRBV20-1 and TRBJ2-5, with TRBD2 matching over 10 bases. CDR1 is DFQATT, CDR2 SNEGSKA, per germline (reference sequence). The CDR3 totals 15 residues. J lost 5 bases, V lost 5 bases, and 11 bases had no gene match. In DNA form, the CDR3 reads TGCAGTGCTCAAGGACTCAGCGGGAGGGTCGAGACCCAGTACTTC. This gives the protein CSAQGLSGRVETQYF.

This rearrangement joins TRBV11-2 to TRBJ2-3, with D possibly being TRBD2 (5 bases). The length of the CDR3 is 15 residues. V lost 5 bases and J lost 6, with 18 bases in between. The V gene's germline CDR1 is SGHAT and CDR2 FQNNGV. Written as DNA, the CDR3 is TGTGCCAGCAGCCGAGGAGTATCGGGATGGGATACGCAGTATTTT. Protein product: CASSRGVSGWDTQYF.

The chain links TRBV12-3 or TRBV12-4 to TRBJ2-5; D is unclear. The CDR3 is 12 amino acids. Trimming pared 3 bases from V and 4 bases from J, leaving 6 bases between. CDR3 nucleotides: TGTGCCAGCAGTTTTGGGGTAGAGACCCAGTACTTC. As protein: CASSFGVETQYF.

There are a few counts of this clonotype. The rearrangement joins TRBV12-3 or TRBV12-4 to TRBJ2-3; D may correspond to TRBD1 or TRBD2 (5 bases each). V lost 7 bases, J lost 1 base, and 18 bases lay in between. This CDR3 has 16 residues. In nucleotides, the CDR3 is TGTGCCAGCACCCCGGGGCCCCGACATCGCACAGATACGCAGTATTTT. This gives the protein CASTPGPRHRTDTQYF.

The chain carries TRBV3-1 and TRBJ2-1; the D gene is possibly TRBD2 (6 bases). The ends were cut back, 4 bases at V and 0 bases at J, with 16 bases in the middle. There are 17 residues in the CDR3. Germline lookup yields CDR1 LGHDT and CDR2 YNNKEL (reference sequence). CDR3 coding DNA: TGTGCCAGCAGCCTTGTCTTGGCTAGCGCCTCCTACAATGAGCAGTTCTTC. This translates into CASSLVLASASYNEQFF.

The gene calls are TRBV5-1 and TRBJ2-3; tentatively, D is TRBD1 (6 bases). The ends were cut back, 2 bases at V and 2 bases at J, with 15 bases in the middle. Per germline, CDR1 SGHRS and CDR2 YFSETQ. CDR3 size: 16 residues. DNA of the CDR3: TGCGCCAGCAGCTTCACAGGGTTCGGCGACACAGATACGCAGTATTTT. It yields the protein CASSFTGFGDTDTQYF.

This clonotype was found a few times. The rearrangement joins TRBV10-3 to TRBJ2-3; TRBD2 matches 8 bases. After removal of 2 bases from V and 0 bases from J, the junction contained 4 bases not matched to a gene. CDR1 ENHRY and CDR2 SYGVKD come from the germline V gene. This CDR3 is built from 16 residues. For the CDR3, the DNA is TGTGCCATCAGTGAGCGACTAGCGTGGAGCACAGATACGCAGTATTTT. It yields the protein CAISERLAWSTDTQYF.

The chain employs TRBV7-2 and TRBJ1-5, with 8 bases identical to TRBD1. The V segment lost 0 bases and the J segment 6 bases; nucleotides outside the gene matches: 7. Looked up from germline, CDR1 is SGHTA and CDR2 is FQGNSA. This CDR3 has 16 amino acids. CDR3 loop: CASSLALAGGAQPQHF. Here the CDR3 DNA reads TGTGCCAGCAGCTTAGCGCTGGCAGGGGGCGCTCAGCCCCAGCATTTT.

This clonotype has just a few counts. In nucleotides, the CDR3 is TGTGCCAGTAGAGACGACAATCAGCCCCAGCATTTT. Its translation is CASRDDNQPQHF. This chain links TRBV19 with TRBJ1-5; D is unresolved. The CDR3 has 12 amino acids. V was trimmed by 6 bases and J by 3 bases, leaving 6 bases between them. From germline, CDR1 is LNHDA and CDR2 SQIVND (reference sequence).

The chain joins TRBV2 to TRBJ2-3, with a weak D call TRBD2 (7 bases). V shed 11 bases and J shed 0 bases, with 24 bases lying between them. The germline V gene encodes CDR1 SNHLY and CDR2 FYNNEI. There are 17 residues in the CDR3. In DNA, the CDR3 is TGTGCCGGCTCCCCGGGGGGCAGAGGGGCTAGCACAGATACGCAGTATTTT. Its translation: CAGSPGGRGASTDTQYF.

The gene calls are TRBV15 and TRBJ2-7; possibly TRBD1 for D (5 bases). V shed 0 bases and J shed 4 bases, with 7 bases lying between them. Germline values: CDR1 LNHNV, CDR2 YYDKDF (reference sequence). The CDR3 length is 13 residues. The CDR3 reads CATSRDAGYEQYF. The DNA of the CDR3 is TGTGCCACCAGCAGAGATGCAGGGTACGAGCAGTACTTC.

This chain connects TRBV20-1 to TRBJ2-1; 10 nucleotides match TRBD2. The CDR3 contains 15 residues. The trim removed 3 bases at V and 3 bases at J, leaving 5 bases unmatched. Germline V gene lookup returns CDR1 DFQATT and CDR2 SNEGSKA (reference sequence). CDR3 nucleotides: TGCAGTGCTAGTCTAGCGGGAGACATCTACAATGAGCAGTTCTTC. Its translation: CSASLAGDIYNEQFF.

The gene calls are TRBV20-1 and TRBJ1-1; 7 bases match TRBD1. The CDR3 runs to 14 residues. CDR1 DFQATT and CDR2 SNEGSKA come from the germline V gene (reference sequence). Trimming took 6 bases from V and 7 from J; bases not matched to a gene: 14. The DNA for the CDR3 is TGCAGTGCCGACATGAGACAGGGTTTTAATGAAGCTTTCTTT. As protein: CSADMRQGFNEAFF.

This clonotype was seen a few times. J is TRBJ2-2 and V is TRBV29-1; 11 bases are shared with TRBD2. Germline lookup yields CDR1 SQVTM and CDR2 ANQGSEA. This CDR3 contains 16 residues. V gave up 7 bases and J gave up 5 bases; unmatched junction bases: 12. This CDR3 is CSALLAGGPGTGELFF. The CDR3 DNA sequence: TGCAGCGCTCTATTAGCGGGAGGGCCCGGTACCGGGGAGCTGTTTTTT.

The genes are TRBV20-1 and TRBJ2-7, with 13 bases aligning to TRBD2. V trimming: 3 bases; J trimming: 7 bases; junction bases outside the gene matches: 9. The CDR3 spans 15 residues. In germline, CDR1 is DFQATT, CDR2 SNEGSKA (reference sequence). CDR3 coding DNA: TGCAGTGCTAGGCCACTAGCGGGAGGGCCTCGGGAGCAGTACTTC. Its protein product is CSARPLAGGPREQYF.

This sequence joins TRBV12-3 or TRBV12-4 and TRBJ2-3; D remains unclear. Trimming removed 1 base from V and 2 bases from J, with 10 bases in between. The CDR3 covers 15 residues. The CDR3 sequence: CASSLVLQNTDTQYF. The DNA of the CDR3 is TGTGCCAGCAGTTTAGTTCTACAGAACACAGATACGCAGTATTTT.

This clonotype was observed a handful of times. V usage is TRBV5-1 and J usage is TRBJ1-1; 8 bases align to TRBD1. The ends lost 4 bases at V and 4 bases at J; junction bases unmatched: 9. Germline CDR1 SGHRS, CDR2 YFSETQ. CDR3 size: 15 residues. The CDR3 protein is CASSLTGARSTEAFF. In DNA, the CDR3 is TGCGCCAGCAGCCTGACAGGGGCCCGAAGCACTGAAGCTTTCTTT.

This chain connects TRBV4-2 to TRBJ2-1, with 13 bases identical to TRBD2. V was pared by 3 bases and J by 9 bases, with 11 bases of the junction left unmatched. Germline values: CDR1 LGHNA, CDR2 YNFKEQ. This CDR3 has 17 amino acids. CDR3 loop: CASSQESGTSGTGEQFF. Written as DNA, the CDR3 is TGTGCCAGCAGCCAGGAGTCCGGGACTAGCGGGACCGGTGAGCAGTTCTTC.